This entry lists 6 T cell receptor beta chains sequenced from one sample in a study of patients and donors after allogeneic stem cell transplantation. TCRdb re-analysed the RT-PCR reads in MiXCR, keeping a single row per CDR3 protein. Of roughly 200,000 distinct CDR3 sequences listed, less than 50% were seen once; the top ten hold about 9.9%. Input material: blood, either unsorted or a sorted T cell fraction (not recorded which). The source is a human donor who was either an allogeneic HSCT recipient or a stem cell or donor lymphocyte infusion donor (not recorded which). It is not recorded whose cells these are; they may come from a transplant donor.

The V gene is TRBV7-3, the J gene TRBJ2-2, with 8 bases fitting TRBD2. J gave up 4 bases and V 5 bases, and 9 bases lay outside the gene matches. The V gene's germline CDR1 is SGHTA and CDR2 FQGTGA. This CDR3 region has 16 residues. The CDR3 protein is CASSPRFSGTTGELFF. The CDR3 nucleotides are TGTGCCAGCAGCCCCCGATTTAGCGGGACCACCGGGGAGCTGTTTTTT.

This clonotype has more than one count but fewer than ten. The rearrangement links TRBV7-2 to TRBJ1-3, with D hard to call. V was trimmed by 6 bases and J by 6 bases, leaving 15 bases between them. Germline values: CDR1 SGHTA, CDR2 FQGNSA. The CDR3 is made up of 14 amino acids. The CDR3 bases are TGTGCCAGCAGATTCCAGACGCGGACAAACACCATATATTTT. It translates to CASRFQTRTNTIYF. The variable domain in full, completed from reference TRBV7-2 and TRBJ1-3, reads GAGVSQSPSNKVTEKGKDVELRCDPISGHTALYWYRQSLGQGLEFLIYFQGNSAPDKSGLPSDRFSAERTGGSVSTLTIQRTQQEDSAVYLCASRFQTRTNTIYFGEGSWLTVV.

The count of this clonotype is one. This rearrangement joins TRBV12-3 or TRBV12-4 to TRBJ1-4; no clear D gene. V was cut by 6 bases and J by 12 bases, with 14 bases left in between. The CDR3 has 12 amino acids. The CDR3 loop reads CASRELWGQLFF. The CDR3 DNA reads TGTGCCAGCAGGGAACTTTGGGGTCAACTGTTTTTT.

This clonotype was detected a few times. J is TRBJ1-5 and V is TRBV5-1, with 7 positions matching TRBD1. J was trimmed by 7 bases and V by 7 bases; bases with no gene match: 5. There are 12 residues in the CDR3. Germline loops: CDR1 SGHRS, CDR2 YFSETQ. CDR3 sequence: CASLRGDQPQHF. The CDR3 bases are TGCGCCAGCCTCAGGGGGGACCAGCCCCAGCATTTT.

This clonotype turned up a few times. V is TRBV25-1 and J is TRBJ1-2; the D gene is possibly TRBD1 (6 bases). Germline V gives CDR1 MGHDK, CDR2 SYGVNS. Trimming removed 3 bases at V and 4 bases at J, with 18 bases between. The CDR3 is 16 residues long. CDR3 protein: CASSDPRGQGPYGYTF. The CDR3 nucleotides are TGTGCCAGCAGTGACCCCCGGGGGCAGGGGCCCTATGGCTACACCTTC.

The CDR3 is CASSSRLGTGLNSPLHF. The CDR3 region has the DNA TGTGCCAGCAGCTCCCGGCTAGGGACAGGGTTGAATTCACCCCTCCACTTT. This chain connects TRBV27 to TRBJ1-6; 9 bases fit TRBD1. The V segment lost 6 bases and the J segment 7 bases; nucleotides outside the gene matches: 13. Germline CDR1 and CDR2: MNHEY and SMNVEV (reference sequence). This CDR3 spans 17 amino acids.